This TCR beta chain was obtained from a study of cytomegalovirus exposure and HLA in healthy donors. Notes on the study in general: The tendency of first-cohort TCR clusters to co-occur in the 120 validation repertoires was the finding of a later analysis.

Turning to this clone: The antigen remains unidentified.

The repertoire was sequenced with immunoSEQ multiplex PCR; TCRdb's copy has only in-frame clones and lacks some. The data show some 150,000 clones, about 86% seen once. Trimming took off 3 bases at V and 4 bases at J, with 21 bases between the two ends. This CDR3 is built from 17 residues. Germline CDR1 reads ENHRY; CDR2 reads SYGVKD. The donors were in the approximately 130-subject validation cohort; that cohort was separate from the roughly 700-subject first cohort. The genes are TRBV10-3 and TRBJ1-1, with D unclear. The TCR comes from a woman aged 18-30 years in good health and CMV-seropositive. The source material was PBMCs. Written as DNA, the CDR3 is TGTGCCATCAGTGACCCGGGAGGGAGGGTAGGCGGCACTGAAGCTTTCTTT. It is translated as CAISDPGGRVGGTEAFF.